This T cell receptor (beta chain) was identified during a study of neoadjuvant anti-PD-1 for oral cavity cancer. Regarding time point: after neoadjuvant nivolumab, at surgical resection. The data were produced by immunoSEQ multiplex PCR, yet TCRdb's version contains in-frame clones alone and is incomplete. The sample holds around 37,000 clones, around 38% seen once. This TCR derives from a person aged 40-85 years with oral cavity squamous cell carcinoma. This specimen was tumor tissue, taken after nivolumab (anti-PD-1) treatment.

The CDR3 reads CASSYTPDMVYTF. The CDR3 bases are TGTGCCAGCAGTTACACACCCGATATGGTCTACACCTTC. The rearrangement links TRBV6-5 to TRBJ1-2; unclear D gene. Trimming left V 2 bases short and J 10 bases short, with 14 bases between. Germline CDR1 MNHEY, CDR2 SVGAGI. The CDR3 loop spans 13 amino acids.